This T cell receptor (beta chain) is from a study of monozygotic twins with inflammatory bowel disease. Findings and limits, study-wide: Lower TCRbeta diversity (inverse Simpson) was seen in IBD patients than in healthy co-twins.

Each UMI harboured a 6-nucleotide sample barcode and was appended via template switching. One entry per CDR3 protein, without DNA, is what TCRdb gives after re-calling the 5' RACE reads. This table lists around 450,000 distinct CDR3 sequences. About this clonotype itself: No antigen is known for it.

Material: blood. The TCR comes from a human donor with ulcerative colitis or Crohn's disease, or a healthy co-twin of an affected twin (not recorded which).

CDR3 region: CASSGGQTYASEQYF. The V gene is TRBV5-1, the J gene TRBJ2-7; the TCRdb call, TRBD1, lacks DNA for checking. Germline V gene lookup returns CDR1 SGHRS and CDR2 YFSETQ. This CDR3 contains 15 residues.